A single sample is the source of the 28 T cell receptor beta chains below, sequenced in a study of T cell responses to AZD1222 COVID-19 vaccine. Some clones are missing from TCRdb's copy, which holds only in-frame ones; the method was immunoSEQ multiplex PCR. The data contain about 52,000 clones, about 91% of them singletons. Source: peripheral blood, taken 28 days after the second AZD1222 dose. The origin of the receptors is an adult who received the AZD1222 COVID-19 vaccine.

This clone was observed a single time. V and J are TRBV2 and TRBJ2-5, with 13 nucleotides matching TRBD2. The CDR3 consists of 17 residues. V was pared by 5 bases and J by 3 bases, with 9 bases of the junction left unmatched. CDR1 and CDR2 (germline): SNHLY, FYNNEI. In nucleotides, the CDR3 is TGTGCCAGCAGTAAACCCGGGACTAGCGGGGACAAAGAGACCCAGTACTTC. It codes for CASSKPGTSGDKETQYF. Filled out from reference TRBV2 and TRBJ2-5, the complete variable domain reads EPEVTQTPSHQVTQMGQEVILRCVPISNHLYFYWYRQILGQKVEFLVSFYNNEISEKSEIFDDQFSVERPDGSNFTLKIRSTKLEDSAMYFCASSKPGTSGDKETQYFGPGTRLLVL.

The gene calls are TRBV10-3 and TRBJ2-3, with 14 positions matching TRBD2. V lost 3 bases and J lost 7; bases outside the gene matches: 9. From germline, CDR1 is ENHRY and CDR2 SYGVKD. The CDR3 runs to 17 residues. Here the CDR3 reads CAISDSGTSGSGNTQYF. CDR3 bases: TGTGCCATCAGTGACTCTGGGACTAGCGGGAGCGGGAATACGCAGTATTTT.

The chain recombines TRBV5-6 with TRBJ1-2; D is possibly TRBD1 (5 bases). Germline V lookup: CDR1 SGHDT, CDR2 YYEEEE. Deletions cut 3 bases from V and 6 bases from J, with 9 bases between. This CDR3 is 12 amino acids long. The CDR3 region is CASSWGGDGYTF. In DNA, the CDR3 is TGTGCCAGCAGCTGGGGGGGAGATGGCTACACCTTC. The complete variable domain, with remaining parts taken from reference TRBV5-6 and TRBJ1-2, reads DAGVTQSPTHLIKTRGQQVTLRCSPKSGHDTVSWYQQALGQGPQFIFQYYEEEERQRGNFPDRFSGHQFPNYSSELNVNALLLGDSALYLCASSWGGDGYTFGSGTRLTVV.

The chain recombines TRBV15 with TRBJ2-2, with unresolved D. The CDR3 is made up of 14 amino acids. V was pared by 1 base and J by 4 bases, with 7 bases between. Germline CDR1 reads LNHNV; CDR2 reads YYDKDF (reference sequence). The CDR3 DNA is TGTGCCACCAGCAGAGGCCAGTCCACCGGGGAGCTGTTTTTT. This sequence encodes CATSRGQSTGELFF.

This clone was seen only a few times. The chain couples TRBV7-9 to TRBJ2-7; possible D gene TRBD1, 6 bases. Per the germline V gene, CDR1 is SEHNR and CDR2 is FQNEAQ (reference sequence). This CDR3 has 14 residues. The V gene lost 5 bases and the J gene lost 2 bases, with 13 bases spanning the gap. The CDR3 reads CASSPVQGTYEQYF. The CDR3 DNA reads TGTGCCAGCAGCCCAGTCCAGGGGACCTACGAGCAGTACTTC.

The chain links TRBV7-9 to TRBJ2-1; tentatively, D is TRBD1 or TRBD2 (5 bases each). Per germline, CDR1 SEHNR and CDR2 FQNEAQ (reference sequence). The CDR3 length is 16 residues. Trimming cost V 5 bases and J 2 bases, with 16 bases left between them. CDR3 nucleotides: TGTGCCAGCAGCCCCGGGGCCGACCCCCCCTACAATGAGCAGTTCTTC. As protein: CASSPGADPPYNEQFF.

V gene TRBV28 combines with J gene TRBJ1-1; D is unresolved. The CDR3 loop spans 12 amino acids. CDR1 is MDHEN and CDR2 is SYDVKM in the germline V gene. V was shortened by 2 bases and J by 11 bases, with 12 bases between the two germline ends. CDR3 nucleotides: TGTGCCAGCAGTTTAGGCGTGGTGGGGGCTTTCTTT. This codes for CASSLGVVGAFF.

This clone appeared a few times. CDR3: CASSVAQSVANGYTF. The CDR3 bases are TGTGCCAGCAGCGTAGCACAGTCCGTGGCTAATGGCTACACCTTC. The gene calls are TRBV9 and TRBJ1-2; D gene uncertain. This CDR3 has 15 residues. Trimming took 0 bases from V and 6 from J, leaving 15 bases between them. CDR1 and CDR2 from the germline V gene are SGDLS and YYNGEE.

The V gene is TRBV3-1 (or the pseudogene TRBV3-2), the J gene TRBJ1-1; 8 bases are a match to TRBD1. This CDR3 region has 13 residues. The V gene's germline CDR1 is LGHDT and CDR2 YNNKEL (reference sequence). V shed 6 bases, J shed 3 bases, and the junction held 3 bases outside the gene matches. The CDR3 sequence is CASSQGAYTEAFF. CDR3 sequence (DNA): TGTGCCAGCAGTCAGGGGGCCTACACTGAAGCTTTCTTT.

This chain links TRBV6-2 or TRBV6-3 with TRBJ1-2; D is unresolved. Between the trimmed V and J ends, which lost 5 bases and 3 bases, there was a span of 19 bases. This CDR3 contains 16 residues. CDR1 MNHEY and CDR2 SVGEGT come from the germline V gene. The CDR3 loop reads CASSPLSKTPDYGYTF. The CDR3 nucleotides read TGTGCCAGCAGTCCCCTTTCGAAGACTCCCGACTATGGCTACACCTTC.

The J gene is TRBJ2-1, the V gene TRBV28; TRBD1 matches 7 bases. The V segment lost 2 bases and the J segment 9 bases; nucleotides outside the gene matches: 7. CDR1 is MDHEN, CDR2 SYDVKM, per germline. The length of the CDR3 is 14 residues. For the CDR3, the DNA is TGTGCCAGCAGTTTAAGGGGGCGGGTAAGTGAGCAGTTCTTC. Translation: CASSLRGRVSEQFF.

This chain uses TRBV6-1 with TRBJ1-5; TRBD1 is a possible D gene (5 bases). Trimming pared 0 bases from V and 5 bases from J, leaving 11 bases between. The CDR3 has 15 residues. The V gene's germline CDR1 is MNHNS and CDR2 SASEGT. DNA for the CDR3: TGTGCCAGCAGTGAAGCGGGGGGGGTATATCAGCCCCAGCATTTT. Translating gives CASSEAGGVYQPQHF.

The rearrangement uses TRBV11-2 and TRBJ1-1; D gene unclear. Trimming removed 2 bases at V and 0 bases at J, with 16 bases between. This CDR3 is built from 17 residues. Germline loops: CDR1 SGHAT, CDR2 FQNNGV. CDR3 DNA sequence: TGTGCCAGCAGCTTATGGGTCGGCAGCGCTATGAACACTGAAGCTTTCTTT. This sequence encodes CASSLWVGSAMNTEAFF.

The chain employs TRBV27 and TRBJ2-7; 7 bases are shared with TRBD1. Per germline, CDR1 MNHEY and CDR2 SMNVEV (reference sequence). V was pared by 6 bases and J by 6 bases, with 14 bases of the junction left unmatched. The CDR3 contains 15 residues. The CDR3 spells CASSRSTGVRIEQYF. Here the CDR3 DNA reads TGTGCCAGCAGCCGGTCCACAGGGGTACGGATCGAGCAGTACTTC.

V and J are TRBV19 and TRBJ1-1; weak D call: TRBD1 (5 bases). Germline V gene lookup returns CDR1 LNHDA and CDR2 SQIVND (reference sequence). This CDR3 contains 14 residues. V lost 4 bases to trimming and J lost 0 bases, with 9 bases between them. In DNA form, the CDR3 reads TGTGCCAGTAGTAACAGGTTCATGAACACTGAAGCTTTCTTT. This encodes CASSNRFMNTEAFF.

The gene calls are TRBV10-3 and TRBJ2-5, with D possibly being TRBD2 (6 bases). V was shortened by 10 bases and J by 0 bases, with 21 bases between the two germline ends. There are 16 residues in the CDR3. From germline, CDR1 is ENHRY and CDR2 SYGVKD. In DNA, the CDR3 is TGTGCCACCCGGAGCCCCGGAGGGGCCCACCAAGAGACCCAGTACTTC. It specifies CATRSPGGAHQETQYF.

J is TRBJ1-3 and V is TRBV9, with D possibly being TRBD1 (6 bases). This CDR3 comprises 15 residues. V was trimmed by 4 bases and J by 0 bases, leaving 11 bases between them. CDR1 and CDR2 from the germline V gene are SGDLS and YYNGEE. CDR3 in amino acids: CASSRQAVSGNTIYF. DNA of the CDR3: TGTGCCAGCAGCAGACAGGCGGTCTCTGGAAACACCATATATTTT.

This clone came up a few times. This chain joins TRBV19 and TRBJ2-7, with 9 bases fitting TRBD1. The germline CDR1 and CDR2 sequences are LNHDA and SQIVND (reference sequence). Trimming at V came to 3 bases and at J to 3 bases, leaving 15 bases not matched to a gene. CDR3 length equals 18 residues. For the CDR3, the DNA is TGTGCCAGTAGTATGTCGAGTTGGGGACAGGGAATAGACTACGAGCAGTACTTC. Encoded protein: CASSMSSWGQGIDYEQYF.

The chain uses TRBV7-9 and TRBJ2-7; the D is unclear. This CDR3 region has 13 residues. Trimming left V 5 bases short and J 1 base short, with 9 bases between. The V gene's germline CDR1 is SEHNR and CDR2 FQNEAQ (reference sequence). The CDR3 sequence is CASSPLESYEQYF. For the CDR3, the DNA is TGTGCCAGCAGCCCACTTGAGTCCTACGAGCAGTACTTC.

The chain uses TRBV29-1 and TRBJ1-4; tentative D call: TRBD1 (5 bases). Germline V lookup: CDR1 SQVTM, CDR2 ANQGSEA. The V end was cut by 8 bases, the J end by 10 bases, with 17 bases between. The CDR3 runs to 12 residues. The CDR3, as DNA: TGCAGCCTAGGGACGGGGAAGGGAAAACTGTTTTTT. As protein: CSLGTGKGKLFF.

The rearrangement joins TRBV21-1 to TRBJ1-2; the tabulated D call, TRBD1, remains unverified against the DNA. TRBV21-1 is recorded as a pseudogene. The CDR3 loop spans 15 amino acids. DNA for the CDR3: TGTGCCAGCAGCAAATACACGACACAACCTCGGGGCTACACCTTC. The encoded protein is CASSKYTTQPRGYTF.

Here the CDR3 DNA reads TGTGCCACCAGCCGGGACAGGGCCCAAGAGACCCAGTACTTC. Translation gives CATSRDRAQETQYF. The chain combines TRBV15 with TRBJ2-5; TRBD1 matches 9 bases. The V gene's germline CDR1 is LNHNV and CDR2 YYDKDF (reference sequence). The trim removed 5 bases at V and 1 base at J, leaving 2 bases unmatched. The CDR3 is 14 residues long. Using reference TRBV15 and TRBJ2-5 for the parts outside the CDR3, the full variable domain is DAMVIQNPRYQVTQFGKPVTLSCSQTLNHNVMYWYQQKSSQAPKLLFHYYDKDFNNEADTPDNFQSRRPNTSFCFLDIRSPGLGDTAMYLCATSRDRAQETQYFGPGTRLLVL.

The CDR3 DNA is TGTGCCAGCAGCTTTTCTCAGCAGGGGGAAGAGACCCAGTACTTC. This encodes CASSFSQQGEETQYF. This chain links TRBV11-3 with TRBJ2-5; 7 nucleotides match TRBD1. Germline CDR1 and CDR2: SGHNT and YENEEA. The J segment lost 3 bases and the V segment lost 3 bases, leaving 7 bases of the junction unmatched. The CDR3 consists of 15 residues. The full variable domain, rest sourced from reference TRBV11-3 and TRBJ2-5, is EAGVVQSPRYKIIEKKQPVAFWCNPISGHNTLYWYLQNLGQGPELLIRYENEEAVDDSQLPKDRFSAERLKGVDSTLKIQPAELGDSAVYLCASSFSQQGEETQYFGPGTRLLVL.

The gene calls are TRBV28 and TRBJ1-1; D not certain. The CDR3 is made up of 12 amino acids. Germline V gene lookup returns CDR1 MDHEN and CDR2 SYDVKM. Trimming pared 2 bases from V and 4 bases from J, leaving 5 bases between. CDR3 nucleotide sequence: TGTGCCAGCAGTTTAAGTGTCACTGAAGCTTTCTTT. It specifies CASSLSVTEAFF.

This clone was seen just once. V and J are TRBV11-3 and TRBJ2-1; 7 bases align to TRBD2. The CDR3 has 13 amino acids. Germline lookup yields CDR1 SGHNT and CDR2 YENEEA. With 1 base clipped from V and 6 bases from J, the junction kept 0 bases outside the gene matches. CDR3 in DNA: TGTGCCAGCAGCTTAGGGACTAGCAATGAGCAGTTCTTC. Amino acid sequence: CASSLGTSNEQFF.

The chain carries TRBV27 and TRBJ2-3, with 11 bases identical to TRBD2. The CDR3 runs 16 residues. The junction had 5 bases not matched to a gene; V was cut back by 4 bases and J by 2 bases. Germline assignment: CDR1 MNHEY and CDR2 SMNVEV (reference sequence). The CDR3 region is CASSSASGRFTDTQYF. CDR3 coding DNA: TGTGCCAGCAGTTCAGCTAGCGGGAGGTTCACAGATACGCAGTATTTT.

This rearrangement joins TRBV18 to TRBJ1-3, with D possibly matching TRBD1 (6 bases). Germline V CDR1 and CDR2: KGHSH, LQKENI. The CDR3 sequence is 14 residues long. Trimming left V 3 bases short and J 3 bases short, with 9 bases between. CDR3 coding DNA: TGTGCCAGCTCACCCATCAGGGGTGGAAACACCATATATTTT. It codes for CASSPIRGGNTIYF.

V gene TRBV5-1 combines with J gene TRBJ2-7; D possibly corresponds to TRBD1 (5 bases). Trimming left V 0 bases short and J 5 bases short, with 15 bases between. The CDR3 length is 15 residues. Germline values: CDR1 SGHRS, CDR2 YFSETQ. The CDR3 region is CASSLVVGAGNEQYF. CDR3 bases: TGCGCCAGCAGCTTGGTCGTTGGGGCAGGGAACGAGCAGTACTTC. Combining the CDR3 with reference TRBV5-1 and TRBJ2-7 gives the whole variable domain KAGVTQTPRYLIKTRGQQVTLSCSPISGHRSVSWYQQTPGQGLQFLFEYFSETQRNKGNFPGRFSGRQFSNSRSEMNVSTLELGDSALYLCASSLVVGAGNEQYFGPGTRLTVT.